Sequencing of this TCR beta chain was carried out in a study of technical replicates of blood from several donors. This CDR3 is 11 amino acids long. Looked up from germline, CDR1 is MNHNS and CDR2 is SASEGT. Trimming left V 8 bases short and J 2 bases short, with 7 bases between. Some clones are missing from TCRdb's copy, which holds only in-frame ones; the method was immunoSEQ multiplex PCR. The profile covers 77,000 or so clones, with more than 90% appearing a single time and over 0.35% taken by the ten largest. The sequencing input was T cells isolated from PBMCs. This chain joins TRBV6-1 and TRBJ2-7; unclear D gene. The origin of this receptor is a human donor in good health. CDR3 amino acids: CASGRPYEQYF. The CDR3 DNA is TGTGCCAGCGGCAGGCCCTACGAGCAGTACTTC.